One and the same sample provided the 31 T cell receptor beta chains below, sequenced in a study of blood T cell repertoires in COVID-19. Repertoires were generated with immunoSEQ multiplex PCR, while TCRdb's copy carries only in-frame clones and drops some. The table has tens of thousands of clones, roughly three quarters seen once; the top ten hold 2% to 2.5%. Sequences were obtained from peripheral blood. The receptors derive from a man in his 70s with COVID-19, enrolled during active disease.

DNA of the CDR3: TGTGCCAGCAGCCGGACAGGCTCCTACGAGCAGTACTTC. It specifies CASSRTGSYEQYF. This sequence joins TRBV7-8 and TRBJ2-7; 7 bases align to TRBD1. V was clipped by 5 bases and J by 0 bases; unmatched bases: 1. Germline V gives CDR1 SGHVS, CDR2 FQNEAQ. The length of the CDR3 is 13 residues.

The gene calls are TRBV18 and TRBJ2-5; 9 bases map to TRBD1. Trimming removed 1 base from V and 3 bases from J; junction bases left unmatched: 3. Germline V lookup: CDR1 KGHSH, CDR2 LQKENI. The CDR3 has 15 residues. CDR3 residues: CASSPQTGGEETQYF. CDR3 DNA sequence: TGTGCCAGCTCACCACAGACAGGGGGTGAAGAGACCCAGTACTTC.

The CDR3 region has the DNA TGTGCCAGCAGGGACTATAGCGGGAGCGGTTCCTACGAGCAGTACTTC. As protein: CASRDYSGSGSYEQYF. The V call is TRBV27, the J call TRBJ2-7, with 9 nucleotides matching TRBD2. Germline V CDR1 and CDR2: MNHEY, SMNVEV (reference sequence). The CDR3 runs to 16 residues. Germline trimming cut 6 bases from V and 1 base from J; bases unmatched to any gene: 10.

This chain links TRBV7-2 with TRBJ1-3, with D perhaps TRBD1 (5 bases). Trimming took 5 bases from V and 1 from J, leaving 18 bases between them. The CDR3 extends over 17 amino acids. Per the germline V gene, CDR1 is SGHTA and CDR2 is FQGNSA. In DNA form, the CDR3 reads TGTGCCAGCAGCACGGACACCGGACCTTTTTCTGGAAACACCATATATTTT. As protein: CASSTDTGPFSGNTIYF.

This clone has more than one count but fewer than ten. The CDR3 coding sequence is TGTGCCAGCAGCGGCCAGGGGGTAGACTACGAGCAGTACTTC. It codes for CASSGQGVDYEQYF. The gene calls are TRBV5-6 and TRBJ2-7; 7 bases fit TRBD1. Trimming removed 4 bases from V and 3 bases from J; junction bases left unmatched: 7. The germline CDR1 and CDR2 sequences are SGHDT and YYEEEE. There are 14 residues in the CDR3.

The rearrangement links TRBV18 to TRBJ1-1; possibly TRBD1 for D (5 bases). CDR1 KGHSH and CDR2 LQKENI come from the germline V gene. This CDR3 spans 13 amino acids. V was trimmed by 4 bases and J by 2 bases, leaving 8 bases between them. The CDR3 spells CASSRQINTEAFF. The CDR3 nucleotides are TGTGCCAGCTCACGACAGATAAACACTGAAGCTTTCTTT.

The gene calls are TRBV19 and TRBJ1-1; the D gene is possibly TRBD1 (6 bases). In germline, CDR1 is LNHDA, CDR2 SQIVND (reference sequence). The CDR3 has 15 amino acids. V lost 4 bases to trimming and J lost 0 bases, with 12 bases between them. This chain's CDR3 is CASSSQGGVNTEAFF. DNA for the CDR3: TGTGCCAGTAGTAGTCAAGGGGGGGTGAACACTGAAGCTTTCTTT.

In this sample, this clone turned up a few times. The V and J genes are TRBV4-2 and TRBJ2-3, with D possibly TRBD2 on 6 matching bases. Deletions cut 3 bases from V and 2 bases from J, with 18 bases between. Germline CDR1 and CDR2: LGHNA and YNFKEQ. The CDR3 covers 17 residues. The CDR3 DNA sequence: TGTGCCAGCAGCCAGAGGGATTTGGGGAGGCACACAGATACGCAGTATTTT. Encoded protein: CASSQRDLGRHTDTQYF.

A single count supports this clone. The CDR3 coding sequence is TGCGCCAGCAGCGAGCGTCCGCAGGGGGCCGACAATGAGCAGTTCTTC. Protein: CASSERPQGADNEQFF. This chain connects TRBV5-1 to TRBJ2-1; 8 nucleotides align to TRBD1. Trimming cost V 4 bases and J 5 bases; bases outside gene matches: 11. Germline CDR1 and CDR2: SGHRS and YFSETQ. This CDR3 is built from 16 residues.

Worth noting for this clone: Other nucleotide sequences in the sample specify the same CDR3. The rearrangement joins TRBV12-3 or TRBV12-4 to TRBJ1-2; unclear D gene. The CDR3 has 12 amino acids. Between the trimmed V and J ends, which lost 5 bases and 0 bases, there was a span of 4 bases. The CDR3 spells CASSRANYGYTF. CDR3 DNA: TGTGCCAGCAGTCGAGCTAACTATGGCTACACCTTC.

The chain joins TRBV30 to TRBJ2-3; D unclear. V was trimmed by 0 bases and J by 5 bases, leaving 6 bases between them. In germline, CDR1 is GTSNPN, CDR2 SVGIG (reference sequence). This CDR3 region has 12 residues. CDR3 nucleotides: TGTGCCTGGAGTGTACTCCTAGATACGCAGTATTTT. It codes for CAWSVLLDTQYF.

V and J are TRBV7-3 and TRBJ2-7; 11 bases fit TRBD1. Germline loops: CDR1 SGHTA, CDR2 FQGTGA. The CDR3 runs 14 residues. V lost 4 bases to trimming and J lost 6 bases; unmatched junction nucleotides: 5. The CDR3 loop reads CASSSGTGGSEQYF. The CDR3 coding sequence is TGTGCCAGCAGCTCCGGGACAGGGGGTTCCGAGCAGTACTTC.

The CDR3 sequence is CASSMNSQYTDTQYF. The CDR3 nucleotides read TGTGCCAGTAGTATGAATTCACAGTACACAGATACGCAGTATTTT. The rearrangement uses TRBV19 and TRBJ2-3; D is unresolved. Trimming shortened V by 3 bases and J by 2 bases, and 12 bases separated the two germline ends. Germline loops: CDR1 LNHDA, CDR2 SQIVND (reference sequence). The CDR3 consists of 15 residues.

The genes are TRBV5-1 and TRBJ2-1; 13 nucleotides agree with TRBD2. Germline trimming cut 3 bases from V and 4 bases from J; bases unmatched to any gene: 1. The CDR3 is 15 amino acids. In germline, CDR1 is SGHRS, CDR2 YFSETQ. CDR3 coding DNA: TGCGCCAGCAGCTGGACTAGCGGGGGATACAATGAGCAGTTCTTC. As protein: CASSWTSGGYNEQFF.

V is TRBV7-9 and J is TRBJ1-2; D remains ambiguous. The CDR3 runs 12 residues. Germline V gives CDR1 SEHNR, CDR2 FQNEAQ (reference sequence). V lost 6 bases and J lost 5, with 10 bases in between. This CDR3 reads CASRGAGYGYTF. CDR3 nucleotide sequence: TGTGCCAGCAGAGGTGCAGGATATGGCTACACCTTC. The full variable domain, its missing parts supplied by reference TRBV7-9 and TRBJ1-2, is DTGVSQNPRHKITKRGQNVTFRCDPISEHNRLYWYRQTLGQGPEFLTYFQNEAQLEKSRLLSDRFSAERPKGSFSTLEIQRTEQGDSAMYLCASRGAGYGYTFGSGTRLTVV.

V usage is TRBV5-1 and J usage is TRBJ2-3; 10 positions agree with TRBD2. The ends lost 0 bases at V and 3 bases at J; junction bases unmatched: 4. The CDR3 is 16 residues long. Germline lookup yields CDR1 SGHRS and CDR2 YFSETQ. CDR3 in DNA: TGCGCCAGCAGCTTGGTAGGGACTAGCGAGACAGATACGCAGTATTTT. Translated, it gives CASSLVGTSETDTQYF. Full variable domain (rest looked up from reference TRBV5-1 and TRBJ2-3): KAGVTQTPRYLIKTRGQQVTLSCSPISGHRSVSWYQQTPGQGLQFLFEYFSETQRNKGNFPGRFSGRQFSNSRSEMNVSTLELGDSALYLCASSLVGTSETDTQYFGPGTRLTVL.

The chain uses TRBV28 and TRBJ1-2; 9 positions agree with TRBD1. CDR3 length: 15 residues. J was trimmed by 2 bases and V by 6 bases; bases with no gene match: 7. Germline V gene data show CDR1 as MDHEN and CDR2 as SYDVKM. The CDR3 region is CASRSAGTGNYGYTF. CDR3 DNA: TGTGCCAGCAGGTCTGCCGGGACAGGGAACTATGGCTACACCTTC.

CDR3 sequence reads: CASSLKGLALFSSYNEQFF. Here the CDR3 DNA reads TGTGCCAGCAGTTTAAAGGGACTAGCGCTATTTTCCTCCTACAATGAGCAGTTCTTC. This rearrangement joins TRBV27 to TRBJ2-1; 10 bases align to TRBD2. The germline V gene encodes CDR1 MNHEY and CDR2 SMNVEV (reference sequence). The V and J ends lost 2 bases and 0 bases, in that order; junction bases with no gene match: 10. This CDR3 is built from 19 residues.

This chain uses TRBV29-1 with TRBJ2-5, with 7 bases identical to TRBD2. Germline V gene data show CDR1 as SQVTM and CDR2 as ANQGSEA. J lost 5 bases, V lost 6 bases, and 9 bases had no gene match. This CDR3 has 13 amino acids. In DNA form, the CDR3 reads TGCAGCGTCTCGACTAGCTCGGCGGAGACCCAGTACTTC. Its protein is CSVSTSSAETQYF.

The rearrangement links TRBV15 to TRBJ2-7; TRBD1 agrees at 8 bases. V shed 5 bases, J shed 8 bases, and the junction held 11 bases outside the gene matches. Per germline, CDR1 LNHNV and CDR2 YYDKDF (reference sequence). This CDR3 is built from 14 residues. The CDR3 is CATSPGQATPQQYF. The CDR3 DNA reads as TGTGCCACCAGCCCGGGACAGGCCACTCCCCAGCAGTACTTC.

This rearrangement joins TRBV7-2 to TRBJ1-1; 10 nucleotides line up with TRBD1. Per germline, CDR1 SGHTA and CDR2 FQGNSA. The CDR3 covers 14 residues. V lost 6 bases to trimming and J lost 5 bases; unmatched junction nucleotides: 6. The CDR3 is CASSPDRGLTEAFF. The CDR3 bases are TGTGCCAGCAGTCCAGACAGGGGGCTTACTGAAGCTTTCTTT.

The J gene is TRBJ2-2, the V gene TRBV5-1; 9 bases agree with TRBD1. This CDR3 is 15 amino acids long. From germline, CDR1 is SGHRS and CDR2 YFSETQ. The junction had 9 bases not matched to a gene; V was cut back by 6 bases and J by 6 bases. The CDR3 DNA sequence: TGCGCCAGCAACTCCCGGACAGGGGACCCCGGGGAGCTGTTTTTT. Its translation is CASNSRTGDPGELFF. Full variable domain (outside the CDR3, taken from reference TRBV5-1 and TRBJ2-2): KAGVTQTPRYLIKTRGQQVTLSCSPISGHRSVSWYQQTPGQGLQFLFEYFSETQRNKGNFPGRFSGRQFSNSRSEMNVSTLELGDSALYLCASNSRTGDPGELFFGEGSRLTVL.

The V gene is TRBV9, the J gene TRBJ1-1; unclear D gene. Trimming removed 3 bases at V and 5 bases at J, with 8 bases between. The CDR3 runs to 12 residues. Germline loops: CDR1 SGDLS, CDR2 YYNGEE. CDR3 sequence (DNA): TGTGCCAGCAGCGAACAGAAAACTGAAGCTTTCTTT. It is translated as CASSEQKTEAFF. The variable domain in full, completed from reference TRBV9 and TRBJ1-1, reads DSGVTQTPKHLITATGQRVTLRCSPRSGDLSVYWYQQSLDQGLQFLIQYYNGEERAKGNILERFSAQQFPDLHSELNLSSLELGDSALYFCASSEQKTEAFFGQGTRLTVV.

The V and J genes are TRBV9 and TRBJ2-7, with TRBD2 matching over 8 bases. V gave up 4 bases and J gave up 3 bases; unmatched junction bases: 18. Germline CDR1 SGDLS, CDR2 YYNGEE. The length of the CDR3 is 18 residues. CDR3 coding DNA: TGTGCCAGCAGCCCAGCCCTTGTGGCGGGAGGTTTAATCTACGAGCAGTACTTC. Protein: CASSPALVAGGLIYEQYF. The full variable domain, with the rest looked up from reference TRBV9 and TRBJ2-7, is DSGVTQTPKHLITATGQRVTLRCSPRSGDLSVYWYQQSLDQGLQFLIQYYNGEERAKGNILERFSAQQFPDLHSELNLSSLELGDSALYFCASSPALVAGGLIYEQYFGPGTRLTVT.

The V gene is TRBV9, the J gene TRBJ1-2; no clear D. The CDR3 runs 14 residues. V was trimmed by 0 bases and J by 2 bases, leaving 8 bases between them. The germline gives CDR1 SGDLS, CDR2 YYNGEE. CDR3 region: CASSVDSQNYGYTF. The CDR3 nucleotides read TGTGCCAGCAGCGTAGATTCCCAGAACTATGGCTACACCTTC.

The CDR3 region has the DNA TGTGCCATCAGTGAGTCTCTTCGTGGAGCTGAAGCTTTCTTT. Amino acid sequence: CAISESLRGAEAFF. This chain links TRBV10-3 with TRBJ1-1; D is ambiguous. This CDR3 comprises 14 residues. Trimming pared 0 bases from V and 6 bases from J, leaving 11 bases between. Germline CDR1 and CDR2: ENHRY and SYGVKD.

J is TRBJ2-1 and V is TRBV7-2; weak D call: TRBD1 (6 bases). V shed 0 bases and J shed 4 bases, with 13 bases lying between them. CDR1 and CDR2 (germline): SGHTA, FQGNSA. This CDR3 has 16 amino acids. In DNA, the CDR3 is TGTGCCAGCAGCTTAGCAAGCAGGGGCAGATACAATGAGCAGTTCTTC. Amino acid sequence: CASSLASRGRYNEQFF.

This chain links TRBV6-5 with TRBJ2-3, with D perhaps TRBD2 (5 bases). The CDR3 extends over 16 amino acids. Germline loops: CDR1 MNHEY, CDR2 SVGAGI. The V gene lost 4 bases and the J gene lost 6 bases, with 20 bases spanning the gap. CDR3 sequence reads: CASSSSLSGRGDTQYF. CDR3 coding DNA: TGTGCCAGCAGTTCATCTTTAAGTGGGAGAGGGGATACGCAGTATTTT.

The chain links TRBV14 to TRBJ1-6; TRBD1 matches at 8 bases. Germline V gene lookup returns CDR1 SGHDN and CDR2 FVKESK. This CDR3 contains 18 residues. Trimming cost V 4 bases and J 0 bases; bases outside gene matches: 8. The CDR3 is CASSPRQGRSSYNSPLHF. The CDR3 DNA is TGTGCCAGCAGCCCCCGACAGGGGAGGAGCTCCTATAATTCACCCCTCCACTTT.

This chain links TRBV11-3 with TRBJ2-1, with a weak D call TRBD2 (5 bases). Trimming left V 5 bases short and J 6 bases short, with 17 bases between. Looked up from germline, CDR1 is SGHNT and CDR2 is YENEEA. CDR3 size: 15 residues. The CDR3 coding sequence is TGTGCCAGCAGCACCCGGACTTCTTACCTCAATGAGCAGTTCTTC. It specifies CASSTRTSYLNEQFF.

V usage is TRBV2 and J usage is TRBJ1-1; 8 positions match TRBD1. This CDR3 is built from 12 residues. Trimming removed 7 bases from V and 4 bases from J; junction bases left unmatched: 2. Per germline, CDR1 SNHLY and CDR2 FYNNEI. The DNA for the CDR3 is TGTGCCAGCAACAGGGGGATCACTGAAGCTTTCTTT. Amino acid sequence: CASNRGITEAFF.